This record concerns one TCR beta chain sequence. Its antigen is undetermined. The CDR3 contains 15 residues. V lost 3 bases to trimming and J lost 2 bases, with 15 bases between them. Germline assignment: CDR1 SGHNT and CDR2 YYREEE (reference sequence). The PCR used 60 Vbeta and 13 Jbeta primers. The repertoire was sequenced with immunoSEQ multiplex PCR; TCRdb's copy has only in-frame clones and lacks some. This table holds fewer than 70,000 clones. The sample is drawn from a study of cytomegalovirus exposure and HLA in healthy donors. Study-wide findings and caveats: While the bulk of TCR sequences proved rare, some public TCRs turned up in many donors. Later on, an analysis tied 15,000 to 20,000 TCR beta sequences to HLA alleles at 0.05 false discovery rate. Among TCR beta chains, those listed as cytomegalovirus-associated numbered about 160.

This TCR derives from a man between 25 and 39 years old in good health and CMV-seropositive. The sample consisted of PBMCs. The V and J genes are TRBV5-4 and TRBJ2-7, with D tentatively TRBD1 (6 bases). In DNA, the CDR3 is TGTGCCAGCAGCTCCGGACAGCCAGTACCCTACGAGCAGTACTTC. Protein sequence: CASSSGQPVPYEQYF. The entire variable domain, with the rest obtained from reference TRBV5-4 and TRBJ2-7, is as follows: ETGVTQSPTHLIKTRGQQVTLRCSSQSGHNTVSWYQQALGQGPQFIFQYYREEENGRGNFPPRFSGLQFPNYSSELNVNALELDDSALYLCASSSGQPVPYEQYFGPGTRLTVT.